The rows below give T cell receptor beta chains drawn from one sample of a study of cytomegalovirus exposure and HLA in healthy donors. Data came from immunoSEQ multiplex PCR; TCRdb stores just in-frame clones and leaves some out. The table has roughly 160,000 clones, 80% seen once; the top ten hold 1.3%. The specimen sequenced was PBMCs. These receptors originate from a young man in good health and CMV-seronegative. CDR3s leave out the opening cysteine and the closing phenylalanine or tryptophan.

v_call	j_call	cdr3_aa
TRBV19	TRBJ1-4	ASAGAREKLF
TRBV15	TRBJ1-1	ATSRDLGGMNTEAF
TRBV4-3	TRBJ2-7	ASSQDQDNRFYEQY
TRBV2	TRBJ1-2	ASSETVYWVETNYGYT
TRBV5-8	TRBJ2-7	AGSLAQQGKGEQY
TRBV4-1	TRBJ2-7	ASSPKGGTRTLPTYEQY
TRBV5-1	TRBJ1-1	ASSLQGNTEAF
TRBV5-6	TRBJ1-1	ASSYRGPSTEAF
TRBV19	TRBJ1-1	ASSTQRTGGRTEAF
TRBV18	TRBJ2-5	ASSPNPPGQETQY
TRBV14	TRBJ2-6	ASSPRTGGSSGANVLT
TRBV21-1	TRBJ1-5	ASSKGSAVNDQPQH
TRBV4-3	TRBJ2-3	ASSQDPGGGTDTQY
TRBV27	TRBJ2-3	GVGGPSPTQY
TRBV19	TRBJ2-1	ASRFSGGAFHEQF
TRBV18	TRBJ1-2	ASSLGQYGYT
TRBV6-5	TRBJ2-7	ASSYPPGEQY
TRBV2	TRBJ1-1	ASSDGPGLNTEAF
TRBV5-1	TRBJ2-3	ASSPSRATDTQY
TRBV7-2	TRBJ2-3	ASSSPLAGESSTDTQY
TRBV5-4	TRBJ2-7	ASSPADRGRYEQY
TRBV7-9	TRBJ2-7	ASSFGDRGRHEQY
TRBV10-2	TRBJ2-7	ASRGQGYEQY
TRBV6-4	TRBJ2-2	ASSVEERVGELF
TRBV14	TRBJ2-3	ASSRTFHRGTDTQY
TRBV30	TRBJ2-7	AWSVRRDRKTYEQY
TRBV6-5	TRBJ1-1	ASSYSRTFNTEAF
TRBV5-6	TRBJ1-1	ASRGQQNTEAF
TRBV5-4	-	ASSLGGDRAYEQY
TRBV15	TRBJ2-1	ATSRDLTSGTGEQF
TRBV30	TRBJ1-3	AWSVAGMISGNTIY
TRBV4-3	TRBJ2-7	ASSPKLGRYEQY
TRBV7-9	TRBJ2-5	ASSLSWQKETQY
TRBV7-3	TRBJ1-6	ASSLSLSNSPLH
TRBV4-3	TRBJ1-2	ASSQDRSGAPYGYT
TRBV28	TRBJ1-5	ASTPGQIYQPQH
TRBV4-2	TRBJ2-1	ASSQGRGSAYNEQF
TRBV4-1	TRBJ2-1	ASSQASQGGYYNEQF
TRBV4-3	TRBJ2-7	ASSQEWGRGLGEQY
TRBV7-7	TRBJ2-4	ASSLGPNNIQY
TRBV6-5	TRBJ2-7	ASSYSTAVGQY